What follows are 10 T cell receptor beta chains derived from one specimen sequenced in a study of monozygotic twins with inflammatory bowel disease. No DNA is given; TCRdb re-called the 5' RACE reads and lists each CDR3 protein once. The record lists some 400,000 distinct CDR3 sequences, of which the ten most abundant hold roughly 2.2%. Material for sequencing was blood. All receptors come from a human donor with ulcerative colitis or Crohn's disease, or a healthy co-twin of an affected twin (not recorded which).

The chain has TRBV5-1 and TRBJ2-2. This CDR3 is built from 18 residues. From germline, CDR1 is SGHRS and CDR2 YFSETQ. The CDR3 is CASSLSLSQPVIAGELFF.

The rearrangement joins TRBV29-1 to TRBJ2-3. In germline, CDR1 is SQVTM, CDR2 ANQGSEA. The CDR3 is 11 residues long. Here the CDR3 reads CSVEFRNTQYF.

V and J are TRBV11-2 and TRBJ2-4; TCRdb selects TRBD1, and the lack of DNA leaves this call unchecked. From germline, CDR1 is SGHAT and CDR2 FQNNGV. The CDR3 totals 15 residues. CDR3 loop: CASSIQLRDRDIQYF.

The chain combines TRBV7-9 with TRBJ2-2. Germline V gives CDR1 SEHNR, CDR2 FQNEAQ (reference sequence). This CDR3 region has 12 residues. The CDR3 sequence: CASSLENGELFF.

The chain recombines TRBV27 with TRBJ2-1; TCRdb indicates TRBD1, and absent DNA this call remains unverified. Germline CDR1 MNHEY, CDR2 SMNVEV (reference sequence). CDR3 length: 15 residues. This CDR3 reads CASSLPGLGGHEQFF.

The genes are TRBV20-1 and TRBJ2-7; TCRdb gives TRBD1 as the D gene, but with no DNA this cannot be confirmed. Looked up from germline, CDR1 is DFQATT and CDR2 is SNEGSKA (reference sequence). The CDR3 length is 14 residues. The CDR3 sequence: CSARDGAGIYEQYF.

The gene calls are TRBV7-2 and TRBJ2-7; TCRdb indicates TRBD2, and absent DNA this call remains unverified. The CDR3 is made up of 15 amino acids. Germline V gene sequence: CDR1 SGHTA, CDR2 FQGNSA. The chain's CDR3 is CASSSSGTSGILQYF.

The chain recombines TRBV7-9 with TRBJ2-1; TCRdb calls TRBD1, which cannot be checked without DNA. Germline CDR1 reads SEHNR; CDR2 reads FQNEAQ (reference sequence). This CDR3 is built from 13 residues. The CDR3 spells CASRSTGDNEQFF.

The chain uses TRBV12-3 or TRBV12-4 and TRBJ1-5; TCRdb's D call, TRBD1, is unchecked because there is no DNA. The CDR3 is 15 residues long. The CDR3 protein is CASRSSGQISQPQHF.

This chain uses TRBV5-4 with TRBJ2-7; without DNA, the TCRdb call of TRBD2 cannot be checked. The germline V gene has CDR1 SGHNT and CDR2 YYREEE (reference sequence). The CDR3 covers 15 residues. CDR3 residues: CASSRSSGGEYEQYF.